This note documents a single T cell receptor beta chain sequence. Its antigen remains unknown. Germline V CDR1 and CDR2: MGHRA, YSYEKL. V lost 0 bases and J lost 1; bases outside the gene matches: 10. The CDR3 spans 19 residues. This specimen comes from a study of siplizumab effects on memory and regulatory T cells. Findings and limits, study-wide: Confirmation that proliferating Tregs from siplizumab cultures had suppressive function was not obtained. The authors could not assign a naive or memory phenotype to roughly 75-95% of proliferating CD4+ or CD8+ clones. The study found that siplizumab significantly reduced alloreactive sequences traceable to unstimulated CD4+ memory cells. In siplizumab conditions, mappable alloreactive CD4+ clones averaged around 69% Treg-derived, against roughly 25% in controls.

Sequencing was performed with immunoSEQ multiplex PCR; in TCRdb, only in-frame clones are kept and a portion is missing. The sample carries nearly 85,000 clones, roughly 89% recorded once. The receptor was derived from a human donor in good health. The chain recombines TRBV4-1 with TRBJ2-3, with 10 bases lining up with TRBD1. Sequencing was carried out using Tregs sorted from blood. The DNA of the CDR3 is TGCGCCAGCAGCCAAGAATCCGGGACAGGGGTGTACGGCACAGATACGCAGTATTTT. Its translation: CASSQESGTGVYGTDTQYF.